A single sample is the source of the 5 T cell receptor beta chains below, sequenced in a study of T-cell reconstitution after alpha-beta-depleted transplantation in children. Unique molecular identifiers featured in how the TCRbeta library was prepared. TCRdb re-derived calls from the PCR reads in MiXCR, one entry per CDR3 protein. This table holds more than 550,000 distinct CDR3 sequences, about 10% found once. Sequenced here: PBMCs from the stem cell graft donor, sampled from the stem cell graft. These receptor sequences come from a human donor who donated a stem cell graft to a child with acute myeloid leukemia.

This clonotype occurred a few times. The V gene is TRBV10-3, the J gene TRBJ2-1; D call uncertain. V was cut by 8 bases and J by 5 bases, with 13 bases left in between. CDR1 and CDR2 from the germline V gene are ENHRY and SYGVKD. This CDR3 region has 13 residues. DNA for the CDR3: TGTGCCATCGGGCCGAGGATCGACAATGAGCAGTTCTTC. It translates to CAIGPRIDNEQFF.

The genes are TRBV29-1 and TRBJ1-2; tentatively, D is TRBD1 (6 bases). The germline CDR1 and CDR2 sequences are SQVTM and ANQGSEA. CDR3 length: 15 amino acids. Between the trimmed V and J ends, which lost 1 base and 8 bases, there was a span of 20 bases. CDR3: CSVEALGAGSEGYTF. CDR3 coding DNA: TGCAGCGTTGAAGCGTTGGGGGCAGGGTCGGAAGGCTACACCTTC.

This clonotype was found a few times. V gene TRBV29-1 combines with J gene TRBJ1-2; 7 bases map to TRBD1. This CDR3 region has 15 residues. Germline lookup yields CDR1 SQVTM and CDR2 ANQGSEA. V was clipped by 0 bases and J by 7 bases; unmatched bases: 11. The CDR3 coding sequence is TGCAGCGTTGAAGACTCAAAAGGGGGCTGGGTTGGCTACACCTTC. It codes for CSVEDSKGGWVGYTF.

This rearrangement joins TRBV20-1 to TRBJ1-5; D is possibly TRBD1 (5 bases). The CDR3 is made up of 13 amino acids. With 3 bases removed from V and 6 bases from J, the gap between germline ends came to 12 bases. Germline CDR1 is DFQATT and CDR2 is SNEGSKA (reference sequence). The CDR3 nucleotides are TGCAGTGCTAGGGAGGGAGGGACTCAGCCCCAGCATTTT. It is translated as CSAREGGTQPQHF.

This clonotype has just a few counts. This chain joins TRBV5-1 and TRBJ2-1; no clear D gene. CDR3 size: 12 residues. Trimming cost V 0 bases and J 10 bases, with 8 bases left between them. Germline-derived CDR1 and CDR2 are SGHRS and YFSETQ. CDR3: CASSLVQNEQFF. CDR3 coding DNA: TGCGCCAGCAGCTTGGTGCAGAACGAGCAGTTCTTC.